This TCR beta chain was identified in a study of T-cell reconstitution after alpha-beta-depleted transplantation in children. V lost 0 bases, J lost 6 bases, and 4 bases stayed unmatched. There are 15 residues in the CDR3. Germline lookup yields CDR1 LGHNA and CDR2 YNFKEQ. Preparing the TCRbeta library involved the use of unique molecular identifiers. One entry per CDR3 protein, called by TCRdb with MiXCR from the PCR reads. The sample contains 490,000 or so distinct CDR3 sequences, about 11% of which appear only once. Study-wide findings and caveats: T-cell counts and diversity at one year post-transplant came mainly from newly produced T cells. Several hundred expanded graft clones reportedly gave rise to the alpha-beta T cells present about two months after transplant.

This clonotype appeared many times. The antigen is not known. The material sequenced was PBMCs, taken before TCRalphabeta/CD19-depleted stem cell transplant. This receptor was identified in a child between 2 and 9 years old with inherited bone marrow failure, due to receive a stem cell transplant. V gene TRBV4-2 combines with J gene TRBJ2-1, with 8 bases aligning to TRBD2. For the CDR3, the DNA is TGTGCCAGCAGCCAAGAAGCGGGAGCGGTCAATGAGCAGTTCTTC. Encoded protein: CASSQEAGAVNEQFF.